Listed below are T cell receptor beta chains from one sample, sequenced in a study of CD8 T cells in Susac syndrome. Each CDR3 protein is one row after TCRdb ran MiXCR on the immunoSEQ multiplex PCR reads. Of approximately 150,000 distinct CDR3 sequences listed, 93% are singletons. Specimen: CD4+ T cells from PBMCs. The receptors here all came from a human donor in good health. CDR3s include the opening cysteine and the closing phenylalanine or tryptophan. Each record gives: V gene, D gene, clone size, J gene, CDR3 protein, CDR3 DNA. The D gene is left open where the match is weak. Only some rows state a clone size, as once, few, many or a class for expanded clones.

>TRBV29-1|TRBD1|.|TRBJ2-7
CSVVGQGGKQYF
TGCAGCGTTGTGGGACAGGGTGGGAAGCAGTACTTC
>TRBV5-1|TRBD1|.|TRBJ2-7
CASSLVTGGMYEQYF
TGCGCCAGCAGCTTGGTTACAGGGGGGATGTACGAGCAGTACTTC
>TRBV6-2/TRBV6-3|.|.|TRBJ1-4
CASSSPGATNEKLFF
TGTGCCAGCAGTTCCCCTGGTGCAACTAATGAAAAACTGTTTTTT
>TRBV24-1|.|.|TRBJ2-1
CATSGSGSAYNEQFF
TGTGCCACCAGCGGTTCGGGGTCTGCCTACAATGAGCAGTTCTTC
>TRBV7-3|TRBD1|.|TRBJ1-6
CASSQSGQGWSPLHF
TGTGCCAGCAGCCAATCGGGACAGGGGTGGTCACCCCTCCACTTT
>TRBV9|.|.|TRBJ1-3
CASSKDHGNTIYF
TGTGCCAGCAGCAAAGATCATGGAAACACCATATATTTT
>TRBV2|.|.|TRBJ1-5
CASRAGLSNQPQHF
TGTGCCAGCAGGGCGGGCCTTAGCAATCAGCCCCAGCATTTT
>TRBV20-1|.|.|TRBJ2-7
CSAPDATYEQYF
TGCAGTGCTCCTGACGCTACCTACGAGCAGTACTTC
>TRBV12-3/TRBV12-4|TRBD1|.|TRBJ1-2
CASSLQGQNYGYTF
TGTGCCAGCAGTTTACAGGGACAGAACTATGGCTACACCTTC
>TRBV5-1|TRBD2|.|TRBJ2-1
CASSPQRLAGYNEQFF
TGCGCCAGCAGCCCGCAGAGACTAGCGGGGTACAATGAGCAGTTCTTC
>TRBV14|.|.|TRBJ1-1
CASSQDLNTEAFF
TGTGCCAGCAGCCAGGACTTGAACACTGAAGCTTTCTTT
>TRBV15|.|.|TRBJ2-6
CATSTGANVLTF
TGTGCCACCAGCACAGGGGCCAACGTCCTGACTTTC
>TRBV29-1|TRBD1|.|TRBJ2-5
CSVTGGAETQYF
TGCAGCGTGACAGGGGGCGCGGAGACCCAGTACTTC
>TRBV3-1|TRBD1|.|TRBJ2-7
CASSLRQGQLAEQYF
TGTGCCAGCAGCCTTAGACAGGGGCAACTCGCCGAGCAGTACTTC
>TRBV28|.|.|TRBJ2-2
CASSLGQSSTGELFF
TGTGCCAGCAGTTTAGGACAGTCGTCCACCGGGGAGCTGTTTTTT
>TRBV24-1|.|.|TRBJ2-3
CATSERGPGVLTDTQYF
TGTGCCACCAGTGAGCGGGGGCCAGGAGTGCTCACAGATACGCAGTATTTT
>TRBV5-1|.|.|TRBJ2-2
CASSLVGARTGELFF
TGCGCCAGCAGCTTGGTGGGGGCGAGGACCGGGGAGCTGTTTTTT
>TRBV12-3/TRBV12-4|.|.|TRBJ2-7
CASSPSRRGPGQRF
TGTGCCAGCAGCCCTTCGCGGAGGGGGCCGGGTCAGAGGTTC
>TRBV2|.|once|TRBJ2-1
CASRLKEGEAYNEQFF
TGTGCCAGTCGCCTTAAGGAGGGGGAGGCCTACAATGAGCAGTTCTTC
>TRBV18|TRBD2|.|TRBJ2-7
CASSPGLDYYEQYF
TGTGCCAGCTCACCCGGACTAGATTACTACGAGCAGTACTTC